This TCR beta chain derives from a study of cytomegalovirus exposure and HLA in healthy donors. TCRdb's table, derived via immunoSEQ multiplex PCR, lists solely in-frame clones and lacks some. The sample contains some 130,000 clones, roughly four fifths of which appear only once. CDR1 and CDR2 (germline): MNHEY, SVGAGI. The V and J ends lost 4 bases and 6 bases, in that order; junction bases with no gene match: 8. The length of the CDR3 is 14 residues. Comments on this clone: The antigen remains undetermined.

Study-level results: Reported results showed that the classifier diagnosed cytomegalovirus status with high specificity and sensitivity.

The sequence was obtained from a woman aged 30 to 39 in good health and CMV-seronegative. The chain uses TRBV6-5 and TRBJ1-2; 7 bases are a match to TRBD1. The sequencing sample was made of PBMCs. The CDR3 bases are TGTGCCAGCAGTTTTTCAGACAGGGCGGATGGCTACACCTTC. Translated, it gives CASSFSDRADGYTF.